This TCR beta chain came from a study of spatial heterogeneity in lung cancer. Study details: The donors, more than 55 patients with untreated early-stage non-small cell lung cancer, provided the samples.

The table lists this clonotype with a few counts. Sample time point: blood at routine non-recurrence follow-up after resection. TCRdb recomputed calls from the 5' RACE reads with MiXCR, one row per CDR3 protein. The table records under 25,000 distinct CDR3 sequences, 9% to 10% of them present only once. The TCR comes from a female donor with early-stage non-small cell lung cancer. Sequencing was performed on PBMCs, taken at follow-up.

The CDR3 coding sequence is TGTGCCAGCAGCCCAAATGCGGCCTACCGGGAGAGGTATGAGCAGTTCTTC. Translated: CASSPNAAYRERYEQFF. The chain links TRBV11-2 to TRBJ2-1; TRBD2 might be the D (6 bases). CDR1 is SGHAT, CDR2 FQNNGV, per germline. V was clipped by 5 bases and J by 8 bases, with 25 bases between them. The CDR3 consists of 17 residues.